The rows below give T cell receptor beta chains drawn from one sample of a study of T cell responses to AZD1222 COVID-19 vaccine. Here immunoSEQ multiplex PCR was the method, and the copy in TCRdb shows in-frame clones only, minus some. The sample carries over 110,000 clones, 80% to 95% recorded once. Sequences were derived from peripheral blood, sampled on day 0 of AZD1222 vaccination. These receptors all stem from an adult in good health. Each CDR3 is given with its conserved first and last residue. D genes are given only for firm matches. Part of the rows lack a size; the others show once, few, many or a class for expanded clones.

V gene,D gene,J gene,clone size,CDR3 protein,CDR3 DNA
TRBV12-3/TRBV12-4,.,TRBJ1-2,.,CASSLQANYGYTF,TGTGCCAGCAGTTTGCAAGCTAACTATGGCTACACCTTC
TRBV7-8,TRBD2,TRBJ2-3,.,CASSSNPGVGAGTQYF,TGTGCCAGCAGCTCAAATCCTGGGGTTGGAGCGGGAACGCAGTATTTT
TRBV5-6,.,TRBJ2-3,.,CASSLGRIPDTQYF,TGTGCCAGCAGCTTGGGCAGGATCCCAGATACGCAGTATTTT
TRBV19,.,TRBJ2-3,.,CASSTTTDTQYF,TGTGCCAGTAGTACTACCACAGATACGCAGTATTTT
TRBV2,TRBD1,TRBJ1-2,.,CARGDRTYGYTF,TGTGCCAGGGGGGACAGGACCTATGGCTACACCTTC
TRBV19,.,TRBJ1-5,.,CASSIDPNKAQHF,TGTGCCAGTAGTATAGATCCCAACAAGGCCCAGCATTTT
TRBV3-1/TRBV3-2,TRBD1,TRBJ2-5,once,CASSQYQTGQGATQYF,TGTGCCAGCAGCCAATACCAGACAGGGCAGGGAGCGACCCAGTACTTC
TRBV18,.,TRBJ2-3,.,CASSFGGRGGTDTQYF,TGTGCCAGCTCATTCGGTGGCCGTGGCGGCACAGATACGCAGTATTTT
TRBV24-1,.,TRBJ1-3,.,CATSDFSGNTIYF,TGTGCCACCAGTGATTTCTCTGGAAACACCATATATTTT
TRBV28,.,TRBJ2-7,.,CASSLGTPPREQYF,TGTGCCAGCAGTTTAGGGACACCACCCAGAGAGCAGTACTTC
TRBV15,.,TRBJ1-1,.,CATSVTSTRNTEAFF,TGTGCCACCAGCGTGACGTCGACGCGAAACACTGAAGCTTTCTTT
TRBV4-1,.,TRBJ1-4,.,CASSQETATNEKLFF,TGCGCCAGCAGCCAAGAAACTGCAACTAATGAAAAACTGTTTTTT
TRBV4-1,TRBD1,TRBJ1-1,.,CASSRGGGGTEAFF,TGCGCCAGCAGCCGAGGGGGCGGGGGCACTGAAGCTTTCTTT
TRBV28,TRBD1,TRBJ1-2,.,CASSWTGIGNYGYTF,TGTGCCAGCAGTTGGACAGGGATAGGGAACTATGGCTACACCTTC
TRBV7-8,.,TRBJ1-4,.,CASSSPPWGSREKLFF,TGTGCCAGCAGCTCACCTCCTTGGGGTTCGAGAGAAAAACTGTTTTTT
TRBV7-2,.,TRBJ2-1,.,CASSPWSGGNNEQFF,TGTGCCAGCAGCCCTTGGTCGGGGGGCAACAATGAGCAGTTCTTC
TRBV5-5,TRBD1,TRBJ1-2,.,CASSLSFGQAYGYTF,TGTGCCAGCAGCTTGAGTTTCGGACAGGCGTATGGCTACACCTTC
TRBV6-6,TRBD1,TRBJ2-7,.,CASSLKGGGDRLEQYF,TGTGCCAGCAGCCTGAAAGGAGGCGGGGACAGGCTCGAGCAGTACTTC
TRBV19,.,TRBJ1-2,once,CASVGTRYGYTF,TGTGCCTCCGTCGGGACAAGATATGGCTACACCTTC
TRBV11-2,.,TRBJ1-2,.,CASSLGAGSYGYTF,TGTGCCAGCAGCTTAGGGGCGGGGAGCTATGGCTACACCTTC
TRBV12-3/TRBV12-4,.,TRBJ1-4,.,CASTASANEKLFF,TGTGCCAGCACGGCCTCCGCTAATGAAAAACTGTTTTTT
TRBV12-5,.,TRBJ1-3,.,CASGLVLWGGSERNMFGNTIYF,TGTGCTAGTGGTTTGGTACTGTGGGGGGGGTCGGAACGTAACATGTTCGGAAACACCATATATTTT
TRBV27,.,TRBJ1-1,.,CASRGTFMNTEAFF,TGTGCCAGCCGAGGGACTTTTATGAACACTGAAGCTTTCTTT
TRBV15,TRBD1,TRBJ2-5,.,CATSSLLSGTGLEETQYF,TGTGCCACCAGCAGTTTGCTTTCCGGGACAGGGTTAGAAGAGACCCAGTACTTC
TRBV11-2,TRBD1,TRBJ1-2,.,CASSLGQGGGYTF,TGTGCCAGCAGCTTGGGACAGGGTGGCGGCTACACCTTC
TRBV2,.,TRBJ2-7,.,CASSVSSTSYEQYF,TGTGCCAGCAGTGTAAGTTCAACTTCCTACGAGCAGTACTTC
TRBV15,.,TRBJ1-1,.,CATSRDVGRNTEAFF,TGTGCCACCAGCAGAGACGTTGGCCGGAACACTGAAGCTTTCTTT
TRBV24-1,.,TRBJ1-3,.,CATSETAGNTIYF,TGTGCCACCAGTGAGACAGCTGGAAACACCATATATTTT
TRBV5-1,.,TRBJ1-1,.,CASRSDPDTEAFF,TGCGCCAGCAGGTCTGACCCCGACACTGAAGCTTTCTTT
TRBV28,TRBD1,TRBJ1-1,.,CASSLLGRGPTEAFF,TGTGCCAGCAGTTTGCTCGGCAGGGGGCCTACTGAAGCTTTCTTT
TRBV4-1,.,TRBJ2-5,.,CASTSEGLQETQYF,TGCGCCAGCACCAGCGAGGGACTCCAAGAGACCCAGTACTTC
TRBV28,.,TRBJ2-5,.,CATSWGAVETQYF,TGTGCCACGTCGTGGGGGGCGGTTGAGACCCAGTACTTC
TRBV7-2,.,TRBJ1-3,once,CASSFSLSGGNTIYF,TGTGCCAGCAGCTTTAGCTTGTCGGGTGGAAACACCATATATTTT
TRBV24-1,.,TRBJ1-1,.,CATSGAGSGTEAFF,TGTGCCACCAGTGGAGCGGGAAGCGGGACTGAAGCTTTCTTT
TRBV3-1/TRBV3-2,TRBD1,TRBJ1-1,.,CASSPRGGAEAFF,TGTGCCAGCAGCCCCAGGGGGGGCGCTGAAGCTTTCTTT
TRBV4-2,.,TRBJ2-5,.,CASSQDVRTFQETQYF,TGTGCCAGCAGCCAAGATGTTCGGACCTTCCAAGAGACCCAGTACTTC
TRBV15,.,TRBJ2-2,few,CATSRASAGGELFF,TGTGCCACCAGCCGTGCTAGCGCCGGGGGGGAGCTGTTTTTT
TRBV5-4,.,TRBJ2-3,.,CASSPDAATSTDTQYF,TGTGCCAGCAGCCCGGACGCCGCAACTAGCACAGATACGCAGTATTTT
TRBV5-5,.,TRBJ2-7,.,CASSVGLVRYEQYF,TGTGCCAGCAGCGTGGGCCTAGTACGATACGAGCAGTACTTC
TRBV4-3,TRBD2,TRBJ2-3,.,CASSYGLADTDTQYF,TGCGCCAGCAGCTACGGACTAGCGGACACAGATACGCAGTATTTT
TRBV6-6,.,TRBJ2-1,.,CALGQGSYNEQFF,TGTGCCTTGGGGCAGGGCTCCTACAATGAGCAGTTCTTC